The T cell receptor beta chain under discussion was sequenced for a study of T cells expressing NK-cell markers. Study details: According to the study, TCR beta repertoires originated from sorted CD3+CD56+NKG2C+, CD3+CD56+NKG2C- and CD3+CD56-NKG2C+ T cells.

A note on this clonotype: Its antigen is not identified.

Libraries used 5'RACE template switching adding universal primer site and UMIs. Following a re-call of the 5' RACE reads, TCRdb has one entry per CDR3 protein and lacks DNA. Recorded for this sample: about 460,000 distinct CDR3 sequences. Germline CDR1 and CDR2: SGHRS and YFSETQ. The CDR3 sequence is 15 residues long. Study-level findings and limits: The share of CD8+ T cells held by dominant NKG2C+ clonotypes was 1.0-7.0% in about 6 donors. The study found these clonotypes also leading the CD3+CD56-NKG2C+ fraction in several donors.

The genes are TRBV5-1 and TRBJ1-3. The source material was blood T cells: a sorted CD56 or NKG2C T cell subset, CD4+ or CD8+ T cells, or bulk PBMC T cells (not recorded which). This clonotype originated in a woman aged 50 to 65 in good health. CDR3 protein: CASSLEFTAGNTIYF.